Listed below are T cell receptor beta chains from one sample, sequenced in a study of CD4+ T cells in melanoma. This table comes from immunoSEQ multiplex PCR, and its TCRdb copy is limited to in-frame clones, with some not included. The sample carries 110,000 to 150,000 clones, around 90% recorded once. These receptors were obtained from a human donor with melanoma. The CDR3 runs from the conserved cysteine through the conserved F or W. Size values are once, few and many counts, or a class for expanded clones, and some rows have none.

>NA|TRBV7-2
CASSSQRGGLDTQYF
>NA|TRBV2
CASRTSGGAVETQYF
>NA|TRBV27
CASSTLTGTGTDTQYF
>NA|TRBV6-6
CASSDSGGGTGEQYF
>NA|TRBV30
CAWSVGGRGSSPLHF
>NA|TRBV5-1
CASRHPSTDTQYF
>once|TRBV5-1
CASSFTTDSFGYTF
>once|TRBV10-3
CAISGSPRDSPLHF
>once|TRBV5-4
CASRGTGAYGYTF
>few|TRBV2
CASSVLTEAFF
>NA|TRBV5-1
CASSKTDSRSYEQYF
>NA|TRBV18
CASSPNVAGELFF
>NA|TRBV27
CASSLLRGLEQYF
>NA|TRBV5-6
CASSLAGLAGGPKTQYF
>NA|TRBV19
CASRSWDIGLSGANVLTF
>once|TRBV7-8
CASSLRTGAPYGYTF
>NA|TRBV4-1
CASSPTRESTDTQYF
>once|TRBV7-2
CASSLGQASEQYF
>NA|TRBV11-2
CASSLMTGNTEAFF
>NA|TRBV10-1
CASRRDRTGELFF
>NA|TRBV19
CASSIPGTAFYGYTF
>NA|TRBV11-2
CASSLLRNYYEQYF